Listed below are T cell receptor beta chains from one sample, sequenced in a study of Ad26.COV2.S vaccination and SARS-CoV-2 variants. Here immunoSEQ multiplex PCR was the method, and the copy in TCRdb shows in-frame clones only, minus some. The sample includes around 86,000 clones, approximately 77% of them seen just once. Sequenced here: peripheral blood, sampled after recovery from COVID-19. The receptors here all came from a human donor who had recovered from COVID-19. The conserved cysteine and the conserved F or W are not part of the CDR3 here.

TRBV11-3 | ASSLFWGTEAF
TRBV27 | ASSLSKAGRYYEQY
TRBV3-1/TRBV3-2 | ASSPLASGVRNEQY
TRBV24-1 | ATSDKKTGLDTQY
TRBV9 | ASSVELAGDHEQY
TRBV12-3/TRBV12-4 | ASSLSGSTEAF
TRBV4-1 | ASSQQGVYGYT
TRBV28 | ASITGPGGPQWH
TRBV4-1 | ASSQGSGGYLDTQY
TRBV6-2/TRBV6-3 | ASSYGPGWSQPQH
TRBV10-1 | ASSEGRGHGYT
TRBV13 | ASSSDSPGQGVPANTGELF
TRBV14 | ASSQDGYGYT
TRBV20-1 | SASLGLATDTQY
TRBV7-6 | ASSLGLGDTEQY
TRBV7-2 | ASSPRTNQFL
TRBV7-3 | ASSLTILAGREQF
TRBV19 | ASSIGIGSGGYT
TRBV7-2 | ASSSRTYSYEQY
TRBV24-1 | ATSDEDRVRNTQY
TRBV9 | ASSEGKNYGYT
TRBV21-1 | ASSKEKRDPTNTEQF
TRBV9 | ASSLDGLTGVSEKLF
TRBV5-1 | ASRPEPGYT
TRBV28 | ASRGSYSNQPQH
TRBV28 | ASSPNGQGLITEAF
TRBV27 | ASSFQGNTEAF
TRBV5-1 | ASSSGQGLYEQY
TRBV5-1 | ASSLASGGSYEQY
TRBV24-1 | ATSDLHFGTSGRSAQY
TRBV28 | ASSLGLARSYEQY
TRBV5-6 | ASSFRAGENQPQH
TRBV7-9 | ASSEQQGVTIY
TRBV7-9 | ASSRMLGTGELF
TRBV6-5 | ASSRDSTDTQY
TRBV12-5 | ASGLLAGAGELF
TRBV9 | ASSGTGGRVSGTDTQY
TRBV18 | ASSRQEAEDQETQY
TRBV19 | ASRFQGYTEAF
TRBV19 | ASSSRLNEKLF
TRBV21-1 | ASSKGGWGLSFVGEQF
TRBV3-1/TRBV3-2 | ASSRRDRGFYEQY
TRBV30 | AWRLGRVSRNTIY
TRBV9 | ASSVGHIIDGYT
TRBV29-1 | SVDVRGNYGYT
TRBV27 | ASSLMGQNYGYT
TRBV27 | ASSLMAGGRSPLH
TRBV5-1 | ASSLERGENTEAF
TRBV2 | ASSEAVTGGRSPLH
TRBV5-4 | ASSSGQGVPSGSRETQY
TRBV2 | ATSSPSGWEQY
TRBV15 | ATSGGGAGTSYEQY
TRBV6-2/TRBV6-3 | ASSVGEADTQY
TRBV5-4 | ASSHTLGGGYEKLF
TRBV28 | ASSLQGPYTEAF